This T cell receptor (beta chain) was identified during a study of blood T cells in healthy people across ages. Looking at the study overall: About one barcoded beta molecule per two T cells was the capture yield of template switching. Findings and limits, study-wide: When set beside aged donors, long-lived donors presented more naive CD4+ cells and higher diversity. With naive T cell percentage, TCR beta diversity showed a strong correlation.

In terms of origin and age, donors were healthy Caucasian individuals from Russia aged about 6 to 90. Germline V gives CDR1 SQVTM, CDR2 ANQGSEA. The CDR3 is 14 residues long. The ends were cut back, 3 bases at V and 0 bases at J, with 6 bases in the middle. Notes on this clonotype: The antigen remains unidentified.

A J-beta primer mix and a sample-barcoded 5' primer were used in a second PCR of roughly 6 to 11 cycles. Each CDR3 protein gets one entry after TCRdb re-called the 5' RACE reads with MiXCR. The repertoire holds about 730,000 distinct CDR3 sequences, about 40% seen once, with 20% to 25% in the top ten. The V gene is TRBV29-1, the J gene TRBJ2-6; TRBD2 might be the D (5 bases). Sequenced material: blood. This receptor was obtained from an older woman in good health. The CDR3, as DNA: TGCAGCGTTGAGGGGAGCTCTGGGGCCAACGTCCTGACTTTC. Its translation is CSVEGSSGANVLTF.